This is a list of T cell receptor beta chains from one sample in a study of identical twins. TCRdb reprocessed the 5' RACE reads via MiXCR and lists one record per CDR3 protein. The sample includes hundreds of thousands of distinct CDR3 sequences, approximately 7% seen only once; the top ten take roughly 3.9%. The same specimen was also included in a second study, on yellow fever vaccine responses in identical twins.

Input material: memory (CD45RO+) T cells sorted from blood. The receptors shown here come from a woman between 18 and 29 years old in good health. Both conserved end residues are part of each CDR3. Fields, in order: J gene, clone size, D gene, V gene, CDR3 protein, CDR3 DNA. A D gene is named only where the DNA matches it firmly. Expanded clones get a size class; other rows say once, few or many, or leave the size out.

>TRBJ2-3|-|TRBD2|TRBV3-1
CASSHTGTSGGGTQYF
TGTGCCAGCAGCCATACCGGGACTAGCGGGGGAGGTACGCAGTATTTT
>TRBJ1-6|-|-|TRBV11-2
CASSLVSVGQFHSPLHF
TGTGCCAGCAGCTTAGTTTCTGTGGGGCAGTTCCATTCACCCCTCCACTTT
>TRBJ1-5|many|-|TRBV7-8
CASSITTQGAGNQPQHF
TGTGCCAGCAGCATAACAACACAGGGTGCTGGCAATCAGCCCCAGCATTTT
>TRBJ1-2|few|-|TRBV10-3
CATQKGEHRGDYGYTF
TGTGCCACCCAGAAGGGGGAGCACCGAGGGGACTATGGCTACACCTTC
>TRBJ1-1|-|-|TRBV6-5
CASSYSRRTPGDTEAFF
TGTGCCAGCAGTTACTCGAGGCGGACCCCGGGCGACACTGAAGCTTTCTTT
>TRBJ2-3|-|TRBD2|TRBV20-1
CSARDSGATSGRKDTQYF
TGCAGTGCTAGAGATTCGGGGGCGACTAGCGGGAGAAAGGATACGCAGTATTTT
>TRBJ1-5|many|-|TRBV5-1
CASSLGGGEQPQHF
TGCGCCAGCAGCTTGGGAGGGGGTGAACAGCCCCAGCATTTT
>TRBJ2-7|few|-|TRBV7-2
CASSSNLHGSFYEQYF
TGTGCCAGCAGCTCCAACCTTCACGGGAGCTTCTACGAGCAGTACTTC
>TRBJ1-4|many|-|TRBV20-1
CSATGTEGEKLFF
TGCAGTGCTACCGGGACTGAGGGGGAAAAACTGTTTTTT
>TRBJ2-3|many|-|TRBV7-9
CASSSPGSSTDTQYF
TGTGCCAGCAGCTCACCGGGTTCTTCCACAGATACGCAGTATTTT
>TRBJ2-1|-|TRBD2|TRBV14
CASSPRLAGGPLYNEQFF
TGTGCCAGCAGCCCGAGACTAGCGGGAGGTCCCCTTTACAATGAGCAGTTCTTC
>TRBJ1-1|few|TRBD1|TRBV6-1
CASSRDSPMNTEAFF
TGTGCCAGCAGTAGGGACAGCCCAATGAACACTGAAGCTTTCTTT
>TRBJ1-6|-|TRBD1|TRBV25-1
CASLGTGNSPLHF
TGTGCCAGCCTCGGGACAGGGAATTCACCCCTCCACTTT
>TRBJ2-3|many|-|TRBV5-1
CASSLAMVPDTQYF
TGCGCCAGCAGCTTGGCTATGGTTCCAGATACGCAGTATTTT
>TRBJ2-2|many|-|TRBV12-3/TRBV12-4
CASSLVGTTTGELFF
TGTGCCAGCAGTCTTGTGGGTACCACAACCGGGGAGCTGTTTTTT
>TRBJ1-5|-|-|TRBV27
CASSLVGRSNQPQHF
TGTGCCAGCAGTTTAGTGGGTAGGAGCAATCAGCCCCAGCATTTT
>TRBJ2-7|-|-|TRBV20-1
CSARSAGRTYEQYF
TGCAGTGCTAGAAGTGCAGGACGAACCTACGAGCAGTACTTC
>TRBJ2-1|many|-|TRBV6-1
CASSEVADEQFF
TGTGCCAGCAGTGAAGTGGCGGATGAGCAGTTCTTC
>TRBJ1-4|many|TRBD1|TRBV4-1
CASSQDQGTGAEKLFF
TGCGCCAGCAGCCAAGATCAGGGGACAGGGGCTGAAAAACTGTTTTTT
>TRBJ2-5|many|-|TRBV12-3/TRBV12-4
CASSLTPRGISGETQYF
TGTGCCAGCAGTTTAACACCGAGGGGGATCTCGGGAGAGACCCAGTACTTC
>TRBJ2-2|-|TRBD2|TRBV6-5
CASSFLRTSGRGAGELFF
TGTGCCAGCAGTTTCCTGCGGACTAGCGGGAGGGGAGCCGGGGAGCTGTTTTTT
>TRBJ2-1|-|-|TRBV5-1
CASSPEGIAEQFF
TGCGCCAGCAGCCCGGAAGGTATAGCTGAGCAGTTCTTC
>TRBJ2-2|many|-|TRBV4-1
CASSQGRTPGELFF
TGCGCCAGCAGCCAAGGACGAACTCCCGGGGAGCTGTTTTTT
>TRBJ2-1|few|TRBD2|TRBV10-2
CASSAGTSGRGEQFF
TGCGCCAGCAGTGCCGGGACTAGCGGGAGGGGTGAGCAGTTCTTC
>TRBJ1-6|few|TRBD1|TRBV19
CASSRQGDSPLHF
TGTGCCAGCAGTCGCCAGGGGGACTCACCCCTCCACTTT
>TRBJ2-3|-|-|TRBV4-2
CASSQEVGVGGDTQYF
TGTGCCAGCAGCCAAGAGGTCGGGGTAGGAGGAGATACGCAGTATTTT
>TRBJ2-1|many|TRBD2|TRBV12-3/TRBV12-4
CASSLVWGGSSYNEQFF
TGTGCCAGCAGTTTGGTATGGGGCGGGAGCTCCTACAATGAGCAGTTCTTC
>TRBJ2-1|-|TRBD2|TRBV7-3
CASSARTSGKGNEQFF
TGTGCCAGCAGCGCCCGGACTAGCGGGAAGGGCAATGAGCAGTTCTTC
>TRBJ1-6|-|-|TRBV20-1
CSASRSGGAGNSPLHF
TGCAGTGCTAGCCGTTCGGGAGGGGCGGGGAATTCACCCCTCCACTTT
>TRBJ1-1|many|-|TRBV20-1
CSVFRVSEAFF
TGCAGTGTTTTCAGGGTTAGTGAAGCTTTCTTT
>TRBJ2-1|-|-|TRBV2
CASSEKWADDEQFF
TGTGCCAGCAGTGAAAAGTGGGCTGACGATGAGCAGTTCTTC